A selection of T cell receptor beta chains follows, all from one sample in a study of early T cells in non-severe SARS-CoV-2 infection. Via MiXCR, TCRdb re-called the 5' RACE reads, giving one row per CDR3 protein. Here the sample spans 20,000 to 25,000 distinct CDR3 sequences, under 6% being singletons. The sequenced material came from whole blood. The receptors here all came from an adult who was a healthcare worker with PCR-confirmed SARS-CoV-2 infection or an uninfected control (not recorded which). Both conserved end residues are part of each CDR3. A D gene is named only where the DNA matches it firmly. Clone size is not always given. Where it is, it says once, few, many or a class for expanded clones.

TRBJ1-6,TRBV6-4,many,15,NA,TGTGCCAGCAGTGACCGGGACGGGGGCGGTTCACCCCTCCACTTT,CASSDRDGGGSPLHF
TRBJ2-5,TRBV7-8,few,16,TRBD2,TGTGCCAGCAGCTTAGCCTGGCGGGGGGCGGAAGAGACCCAGTACTTC,CASSLAWRGAEETQYF
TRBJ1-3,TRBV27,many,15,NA,TGTGCCAGCAGTTTGTACGGGTCCTCTGGAAACACCATATATTTT,CASSLYGSSGNTIYF
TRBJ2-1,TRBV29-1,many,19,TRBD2,TGCAGCGCTAAAAGAGGGGGACTAGCGGGGCCGAGCTCCTACAATGAGCAGTTCTTC,CSAKRGGLAGPSSYNEQFF
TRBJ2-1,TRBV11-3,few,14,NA,TGTGCCAGCAGCGGTTCTGGAAGAACGAATGAGCAGTTCTTC,CASSGSGRTNEQFF
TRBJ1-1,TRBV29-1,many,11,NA,TGCAGCGCCCCACCCAACCCTGAAGCTTTCTTT,CSAPPNPEAFF
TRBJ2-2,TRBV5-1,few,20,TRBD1,TGCGCCAGCAGGTTGAACTACGTAGGAGGACAGGCCGCGAACACCGGGGAGCTGTTTTTT,CASRLNYVGGQAANTGELFF
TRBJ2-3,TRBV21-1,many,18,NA,TGTGCCAGCAGCAAAACAACGCGGCCTAGTCGTAGAACAGATACGCAGTATTTT,CASSKTTRPSRRTDTQYF
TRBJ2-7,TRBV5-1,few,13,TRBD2,TGCGCCAGCAGCCCGGAGGGACTAGTCGGGCAGTACTTC,CASSPEGLVGQYF
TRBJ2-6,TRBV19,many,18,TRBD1,TGTGCCAGTAGTATAGACCGGGACAGGGGGCCTGGGGCCAACGTCCTGACTTTC,CASSIDRDRGPGANVLTF
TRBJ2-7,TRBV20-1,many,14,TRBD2,TGCAGTGCTAGAGTCTACCTAGCGGATTACGAGCAGTACTTC,CSARVYLADYEQYF
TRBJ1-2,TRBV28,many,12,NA,TGTGCCAGCAGTCGGACAGTGTATGGCTACACCTTC,CASSRTVYGYTF
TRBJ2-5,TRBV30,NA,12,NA,TGTGCCTGGAGTGTAATGGGAGAGACCCAGTACTTC,CAWSVMGETQYF
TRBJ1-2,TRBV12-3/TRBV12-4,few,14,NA,TGTGCCAGCAGTTCAACAGGGATCCGAGGAGGCTACACCTTC,CASSSTGIRGGYTF
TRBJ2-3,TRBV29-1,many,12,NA,TGCAGCGTTGTTTCAGGGGAGGATACGCAGTATTTT,CSVVSGEDTQYF
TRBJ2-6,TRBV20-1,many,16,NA,TGCAGTGCTAGAGACCGGGCAGGTGTGAGGGCCAACGTCCTGACTTTC,CSARDRAGVRANVLTF
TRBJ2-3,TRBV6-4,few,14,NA,TGTGCCAGCAGTACAGGGTCTCCCACAGATACGCAGTATTTT,CASSTGSPTDTQYF
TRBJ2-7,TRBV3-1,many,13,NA,TGTGCCAGCAGCCAAGGCGGACCCTACGAGCAGTACTTC,CASSQGGPYEQYF
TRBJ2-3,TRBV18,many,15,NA,TGTGCCAGCTCACCACCTCGGGGTAGGACAGATACGCAGTATTTT,CASSPPRGRTDTQYF
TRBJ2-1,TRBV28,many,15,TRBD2,TGTGCCAGCAGTTTTTTGCTAGCGGGGGGACATGAGCAGTTCTTC,CASSFLLAGGHEQFF
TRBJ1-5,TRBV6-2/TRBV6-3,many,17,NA,TGTGCCAGCAGTTATGGTGCGGACTCGCAGGGCAATCAGCCCCAGCATTTT,CASSYGADSQGNQPQHF
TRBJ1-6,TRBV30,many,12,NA,TGTGCCTGGAGCAGGGACTATTCACCCCTCCACTTT,CAWSRDYSPLHF
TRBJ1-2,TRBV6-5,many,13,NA,TGTGCCAGCAGCCAACAGGGTGTGGATGGCTACACCTTC,CASSQQGVDGYTF
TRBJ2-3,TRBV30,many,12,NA,TGTGCCTCATCTACAGGGTCAGATACGCAGTATTTT,CASSTGSDTQYF
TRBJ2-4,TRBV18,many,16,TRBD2,TGTGCCAGCTCACCATTTGCGGGGGGCGAGGGAAACATTCAGTACTTC,CASSPFAGGEGNIQYF
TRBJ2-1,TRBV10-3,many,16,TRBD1,TGTGCCATCAGTGATCCCGGGACAGGAGCCTACAATGAGCAGTTCTTC,CAISDPGTGAYNEQFF
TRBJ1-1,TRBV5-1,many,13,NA,TGCGCCAGCAGAACGACACACAACACTGAAGCTTTCTTT,CASRTTHNTEAFF
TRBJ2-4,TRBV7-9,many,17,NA,TGTGCCAGCAGCTCCCCTGAGGGGATGCTAGCCAAAAACATTCAGTACTTC,CASSSPEGMLAKNIQYF
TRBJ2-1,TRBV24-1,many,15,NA,TGTGCCACCAGGAAAGGGGCCCCCGGCCGGAATGAGCAGTTCTTC,CATRKGAPGRNEQFF
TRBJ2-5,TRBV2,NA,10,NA,TGTGCCAGCAGGGCTGGGACCCAGTACTTC,CASRAGTQYF
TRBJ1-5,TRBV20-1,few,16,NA,TGCAGTGCTAGGGGCCCGGGGCAGAGGGGCAATCAGCCCCAGCATTTT,CSARGPGQRGNQPQHF
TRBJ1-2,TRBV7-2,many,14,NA,TGTGCCAGCAGCTTGGGGGCAGGACCTTATGGCTACACCTTC,CASSLGAGPYGYTF
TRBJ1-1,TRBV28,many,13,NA,TGTGCCAGCATTAGGGACCGGGGCTCCAGGGCTTTCTTT,CASIRDRGSRAFF
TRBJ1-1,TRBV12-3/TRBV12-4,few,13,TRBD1,TGTGCCAGCAGGTCTCAGGGGGGCACTGAAGCTTTCTTT,CASRSQGGTEAFF
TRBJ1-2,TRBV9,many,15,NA,TGTGCCAGCAGCGTACAAACCGGACCCTTTTATGGCTACACCTTC,CASSVQTGPFYGYTF
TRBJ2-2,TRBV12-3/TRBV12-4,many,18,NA,TGTGCCAGCAGTTCGACCCTGAGCCAGTTTTTGAACACCGGGGAGCTGTTTTTT,CASSSTLSQFLNTGELFF
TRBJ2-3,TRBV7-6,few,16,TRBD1,TGTGCCAGCAGCGGCGGGACAGGGGGCTTCACAGATACGCAGTATTTT,CASSGGTGGFTDTQYF
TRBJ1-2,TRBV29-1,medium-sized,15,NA,TGCAGCGTTGCAGGAGGGTTCGGGTCTAACTATGGCTACACCTTC,CSVAGGFGSNYGYTF